The T cell receptor beta chain described here comes from a study of T cells in women clearing cervical HPV infection. The wider study: Cases were women with histologically confirmed HPV16-related CIN3 or worse, including a couple of invasive cancers. Blood came at first lesion visit for cases, post-clearance for controls.

Some clones are missing from TCRdb's copy, which holds only in-frame ones; the method was immunoSEQ multiplex PCR. In total, the table holds around 38,000 clones. Worth noting for this clone: Its antigen is currently unknown. The CDR3 extends 3 residues past the end of the read, so its final part is completed from the germline J gene.

Study-level findings and limits: Richness differences could reflect unmeasured T-cell content per sample.

V was pared by 7 bases and J by 4 bases, with 16 bases between. The CDR3 is 14 amino acids. Germline V CDR1 and CDR2: LNHDA, SQIVND (reference sequence). This rearrangement joins TRBV19 to TRBJ1-2; tentatively, D is TRBD1 (6 bases). The sequence was obtained from a woman between 18 and 75 years old with a cervical HPV16 infection that either progressed to CIN3+ or cleared (not recorded which). Sequencing was performed on blood buffy coat. CDR3 residues: CASTPRGGGYGYTF. Incomplete CDR3 DNA: TGTGCCAGTACCCCGAGGGGGGGTGGCTATGGC.